The rows below give T cell receptor beta chains drawn from one sample of a study of OX40 agonist ivuxolimab in advanced cancers. TCRdb keeps only in-frame clones here, not all; method: immunoSEQ multiplex PCR. The sample has 84,000 or so clones; about 93% are singletons. The specimen comprised CD4+ or CD8+ T cells sorted from blood, sampled in a trial of the OX40 agonist ivuxolimab. These receptors were taken from an adult with an advanced solid tumor such as melanoma, head and neck, liver or kidney cancer. Both conserved end residues are part of each CDR3. Each record gives: CDR3 DNA, CDR3 protein, clone size, D gene, J gene, V gene. A D gene is named only where the DNA matches it firmly. Not every row has a clone size; where given, it reads once, few, many or a size class.

TGTGCCAGCAGCTTGGACACAGGGAATTTCTATGGCTACACCTTC CASSLDTGNFYGYTF NA NA TRBJ1-2 TRBV5-5
TGTGCCAGCAGCTTAGGCCTATTAGGAGGGGAGCAGTACTTC CASSLGLLGGEQYF NA NA TRBJ2-5 TRBV7-9
TGTGCCAGTAGTATAAATTGGGACGCCGGGGAGCTGTTTTTT CASSINWDAGELFF NA NA TRBJ2-2 TRBV19
TGTGCCAGCAGCTTACGGTGGGGGTACCAGGAGACCCAGTACTTC CASSLRWGYQETQYF NA NA TRBJ2-5 TRBV7-3
TGTGCCAGCAGTTTGGGGTCGGGATACCACTACGACGAGCAGTACTTC CASSLGSGYHYDEQYF NA NA TRBJ2-7 TRBV28
TGTGCCAGCAACTTAGTCACGGGGACCACTGAAGCTTTCTTT CASNLVTGTTEAFF once NA TRBJ1-1 TRBV13
TGTGCCAGCAGCTTGGAAGGGGGCGCCCAGCCCCAGCATTTT CASSLEGGAQPQHF NA TRBD1 TRBJ1-5 TRBV5-6
TGTGCCAGCAGAGTGGGACTAGCGGGATACAATGAGCAGTTCTTC CASRVGLAGYNEQFF NA TRBD2 TRBJ2-1 TRBV7-8
TGTGCCAGCAGCTTAGGACCTAACTCCAATCAGCCCCAGCATTTT CASSLGPNSNQPQHF NA NA TRBJ1-5 TRBV7-9
TGTGCCAGCTCACCCGGGACTAGCGGGAGTGGGCAGTATTTT CASSPGTSGSGQYF NA TRBD2 TRBJ2-3 TRBV18
TGTGCCAGCAGCTTAGTTTACTCACAGGAGACATACAATGAGCAGTTCTTC CASSLVYSQETYNEQFF NA NA TRBJ2-1 TRBV11-1
TGTGCCAGTAGGCAGGGGGGACTAGCGGGAGCTAATGAGCAGTTCTTC CASRQGGLAGANEQFF NA TRBD2 TRBJ2-1 TRBV19
TGTGCCAGCAGGCCTACTAGCGGGAGGGATCTTAATGAGCAGTTCTTC CASRPTSGRDLNEQFF NA TRBD2 TRBJ2-1 TRBV7-2
TGTGCCAGTACCCAGACCGTGGGGTACTATGGCTACACCTTC CASTQTVGYYGYTF NA NA TRBJ1-2 TRBV19
TGTGCCAGCAGTGAAACAGAGAGCTTGTACACTGAAGCTTTCTTT CASSETESLYTEAFF once NA TRBJ1-1 TRBV6-1